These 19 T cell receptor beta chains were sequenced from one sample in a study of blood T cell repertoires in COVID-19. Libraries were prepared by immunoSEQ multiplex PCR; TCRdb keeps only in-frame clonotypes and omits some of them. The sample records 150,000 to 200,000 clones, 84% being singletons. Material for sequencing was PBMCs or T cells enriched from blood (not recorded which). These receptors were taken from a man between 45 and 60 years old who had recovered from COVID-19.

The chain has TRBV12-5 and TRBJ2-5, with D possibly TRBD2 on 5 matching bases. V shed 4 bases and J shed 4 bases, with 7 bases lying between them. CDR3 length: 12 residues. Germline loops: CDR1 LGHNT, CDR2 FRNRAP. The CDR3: CASGSGLETQYF. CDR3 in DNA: TGTGCTAGTGGTTCCGGACTAGAGACCCAGTACTTC.

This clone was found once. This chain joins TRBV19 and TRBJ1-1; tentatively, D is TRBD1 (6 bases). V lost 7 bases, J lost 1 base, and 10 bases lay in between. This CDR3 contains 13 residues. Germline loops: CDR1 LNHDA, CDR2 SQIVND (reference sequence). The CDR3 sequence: CASTMTGNTEAFF. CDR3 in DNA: TGTGCCAGTACCATGACAGGGAACACTGAAGCTTTCTTT.

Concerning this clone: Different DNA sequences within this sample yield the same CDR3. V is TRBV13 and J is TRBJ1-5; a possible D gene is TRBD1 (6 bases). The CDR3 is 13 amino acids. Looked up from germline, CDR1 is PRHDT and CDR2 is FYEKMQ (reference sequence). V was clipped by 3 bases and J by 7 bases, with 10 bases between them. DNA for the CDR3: TGTGCCAGCAGCTTGGGTAGGGGGCAGCCCCAGCATTTT. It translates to CASSLGRGQPQHF.

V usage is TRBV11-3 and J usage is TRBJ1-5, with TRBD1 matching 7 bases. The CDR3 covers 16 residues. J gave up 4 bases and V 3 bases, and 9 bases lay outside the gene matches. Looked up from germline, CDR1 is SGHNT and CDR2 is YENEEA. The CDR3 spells CASSFLDRVRNQPQHF. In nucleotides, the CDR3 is TGTGCCAGCAGCTTTCTAGACAGGGTGCGAAATCAGCCCCAGCATTTT.

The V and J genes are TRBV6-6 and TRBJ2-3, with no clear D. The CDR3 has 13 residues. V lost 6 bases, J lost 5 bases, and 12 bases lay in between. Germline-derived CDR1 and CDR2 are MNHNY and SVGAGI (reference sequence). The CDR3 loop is CASSPRGGDTQYF. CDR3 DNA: TGTGCCAGCAGCCCAAGAGGCGGAGATACGCAGTATTTT.

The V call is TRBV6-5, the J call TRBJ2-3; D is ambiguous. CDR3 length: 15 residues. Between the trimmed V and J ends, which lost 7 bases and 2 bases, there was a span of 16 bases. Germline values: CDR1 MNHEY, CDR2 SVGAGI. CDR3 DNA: TGTGCCAGCACTCATACTCCAGCGACCACAGATACGCAGTATTTT. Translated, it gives CASTHTPATTDTQYF.

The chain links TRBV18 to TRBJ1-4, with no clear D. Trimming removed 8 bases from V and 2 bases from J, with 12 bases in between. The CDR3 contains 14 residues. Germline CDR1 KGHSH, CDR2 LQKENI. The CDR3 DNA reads TGTGCCAGCGGCATTCAATGGACTAATGAAAAACTGTTTTTT. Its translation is CASGIQWTNEKLFF.

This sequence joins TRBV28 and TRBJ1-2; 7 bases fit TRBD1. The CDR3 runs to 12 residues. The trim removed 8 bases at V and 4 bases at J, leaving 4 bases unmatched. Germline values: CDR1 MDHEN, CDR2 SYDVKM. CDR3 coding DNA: TGTGCCAGCGGACAGGCCCCCTATGGCTACACCTTC. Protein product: CASGQAPYGYTF.

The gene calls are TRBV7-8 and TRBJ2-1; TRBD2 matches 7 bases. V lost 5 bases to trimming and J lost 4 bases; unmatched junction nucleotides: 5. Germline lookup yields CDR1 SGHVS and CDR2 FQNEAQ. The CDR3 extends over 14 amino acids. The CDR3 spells CASSVDGGYNEQFF. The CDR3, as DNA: TGTGCCAGCAGCGTTGACGGGGGGTACAATGAGCAGTTCTTC.

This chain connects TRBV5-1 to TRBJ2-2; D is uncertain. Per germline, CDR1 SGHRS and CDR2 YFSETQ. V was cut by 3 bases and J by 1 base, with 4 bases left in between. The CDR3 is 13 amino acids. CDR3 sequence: CASSSQNTGELFF. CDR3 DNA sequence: TGCGCCAGCAGCTCACAGAACACCGGGGAGCTGTTTTTT.

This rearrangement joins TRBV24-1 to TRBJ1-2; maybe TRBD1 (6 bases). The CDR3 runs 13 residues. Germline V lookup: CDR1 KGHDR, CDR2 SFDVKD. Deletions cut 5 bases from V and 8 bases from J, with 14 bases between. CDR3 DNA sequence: TGTGCCACCAGTGCCTGGGGGGGCGCGGGCTACACCTTC. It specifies CATSAWGGAGYTF.

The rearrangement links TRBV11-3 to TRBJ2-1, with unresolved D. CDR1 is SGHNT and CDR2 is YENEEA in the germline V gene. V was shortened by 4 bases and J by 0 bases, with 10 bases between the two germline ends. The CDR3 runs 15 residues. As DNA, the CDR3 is TGTGCCAGCAGCTCGCAACAGAGCTCCTACAATGAGCAGTTCTTC. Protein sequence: CASSSQQSSYNEQFF.

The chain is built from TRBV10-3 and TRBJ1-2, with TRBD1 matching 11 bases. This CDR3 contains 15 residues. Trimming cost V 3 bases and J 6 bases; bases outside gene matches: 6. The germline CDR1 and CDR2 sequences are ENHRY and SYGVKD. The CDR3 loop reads CAISEGDRGVNGYTF. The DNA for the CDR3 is TGTGCCATCAGTGAAGGGGACAGGGGGGTTAATGGCTACACCTTC.

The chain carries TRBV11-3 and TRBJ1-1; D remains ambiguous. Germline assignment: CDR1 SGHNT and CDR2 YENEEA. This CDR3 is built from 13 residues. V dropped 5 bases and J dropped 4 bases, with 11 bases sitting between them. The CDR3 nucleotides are TGTGCCAGCAGCCCCACCGGTGTCACTGAAGCTTTCTTT. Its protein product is CASSPTGVTEAFF.

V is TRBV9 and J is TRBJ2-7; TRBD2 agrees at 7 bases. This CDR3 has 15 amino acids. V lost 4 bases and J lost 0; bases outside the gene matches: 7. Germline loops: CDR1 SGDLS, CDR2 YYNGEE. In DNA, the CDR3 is TGTGCCAGCAGCTCCTCCGGGACTAACTCCTACGAGCAGTACTTC. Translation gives CASSSSGTNSYEQYF.

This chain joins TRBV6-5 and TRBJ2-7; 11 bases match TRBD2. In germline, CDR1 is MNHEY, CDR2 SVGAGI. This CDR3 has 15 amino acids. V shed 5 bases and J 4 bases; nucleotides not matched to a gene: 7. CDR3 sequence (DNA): TGTGCCAGCAGTAAAACTGGACTAGCGGGTTACGAGCAGTACTTC. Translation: CASSKTGLAGYEQYF.

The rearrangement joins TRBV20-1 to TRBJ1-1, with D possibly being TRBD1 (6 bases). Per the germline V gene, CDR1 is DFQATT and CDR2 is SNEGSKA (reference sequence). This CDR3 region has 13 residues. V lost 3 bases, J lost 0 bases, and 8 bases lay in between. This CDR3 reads CSASQGLNTEAFF. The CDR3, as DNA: TGCAGTGCTAGTCAGGGGTTGAACACTGAAGCTTTCTTT.

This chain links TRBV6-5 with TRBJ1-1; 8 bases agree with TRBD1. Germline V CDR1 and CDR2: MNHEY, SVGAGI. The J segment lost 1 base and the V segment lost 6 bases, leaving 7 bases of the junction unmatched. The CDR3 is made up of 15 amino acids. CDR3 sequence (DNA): TGTGCCAGCAGAATCGCCGGGACAGGGAACACTGAAGCTTTCTTT. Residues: CASRIAGTGNTEAFF.

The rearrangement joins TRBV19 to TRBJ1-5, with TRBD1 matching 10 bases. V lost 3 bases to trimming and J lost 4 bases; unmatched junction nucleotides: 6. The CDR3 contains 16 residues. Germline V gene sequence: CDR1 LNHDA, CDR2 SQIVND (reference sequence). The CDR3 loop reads CASSILDRGTNQPQHF. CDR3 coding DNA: TGTGCCAGTAGTATTCTGGACAGGGGGACAAATCAGCCCCAGCATTTT.